This TCR beta chain was retrieved from a study of T cell responses to AZD1222 COVID-19 vaccine. Per the germline V gene, CDR1 is LGHNA and CDR2 is YNFKEQ. This CDR3 is built from 14 residues. The V end was cut by 5 bases, the J end by 2 bases, with 12 bases between. Overall study findings and caveats: With dominance at 160-218 and 743-854, vaccine-associated CD4 TCRs spanned spike. Clonal diversity may have been underestimated, and the donors were mostly white British, with more females than males. When two AZD1222 doses had been given, Spike-specific TCR breadth and depth rose.

With regard to this clone: Its matching antigen is unknown.

Using immunoSEQ multiplex PCR, the repertoire was profiled, and TCRdb retains in-frame clones only, with some absent. This sample has 120,000 to 150,000 clones; approximately 88% occur once, and the top ten carry 5.4%. J is TRBJ2-5 and V is TRBV4-2; D possibly corresponds to TRBD1 (6 bases). Sequencing was performed on peripheral blood, taken 28 days after the second dose of the MenACWY control vaccine. This sequence originates from an adult who received the MenACWY meningococcal vaccine as a control. CDR3 sequence reads: CASSKSGEQETQYF. The CDR3, as DNA: TGTGCCAGCAGCAAGTCAGGGGAACAAGAGACCCAGTACTTC.